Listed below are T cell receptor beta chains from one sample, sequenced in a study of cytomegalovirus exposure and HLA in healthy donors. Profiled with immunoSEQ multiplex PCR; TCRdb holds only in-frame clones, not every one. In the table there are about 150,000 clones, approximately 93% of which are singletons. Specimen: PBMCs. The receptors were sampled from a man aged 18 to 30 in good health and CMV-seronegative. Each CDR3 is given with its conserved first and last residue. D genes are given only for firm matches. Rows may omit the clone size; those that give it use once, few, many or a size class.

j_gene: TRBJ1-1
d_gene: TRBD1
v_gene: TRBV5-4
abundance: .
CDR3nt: TGTGCCAGCAGCCCCGGACAGGGGGTTGAAGCTTTCTTT
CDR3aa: CASSPGQGVEAFF

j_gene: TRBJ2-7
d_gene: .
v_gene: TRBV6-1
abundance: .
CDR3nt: TGTGCCAGCAGTGGACAGACGTACGAGCAGTACTTC
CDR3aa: CASSGQTYEQYF

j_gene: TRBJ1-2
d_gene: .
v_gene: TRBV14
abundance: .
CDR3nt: TGTGCCAGCAGCCAAGCGGGAGGACTCCGACCGGAGGACTATGGCTACACCTTC
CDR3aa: CASSQAGGLRPEDYGYTF

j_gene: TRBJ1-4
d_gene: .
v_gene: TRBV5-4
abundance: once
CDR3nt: TGTGCCAGCAGCTTCGTAGGGGAGGGAAAACTGTTTTTT
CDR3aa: CASSFVGEGKLFF

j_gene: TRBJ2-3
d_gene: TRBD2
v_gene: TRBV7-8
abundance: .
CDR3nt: TGTGCCAGCAGCCCATGGCCGTACGGTAGCGGGCTCAGCACAGATACGCAGTATTTT
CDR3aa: CASSPWPYGSGLSTDTQYF

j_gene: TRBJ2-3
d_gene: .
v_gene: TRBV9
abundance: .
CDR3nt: TGTGCCAGCAGCGTAGAGGGCGGGTCTAGCACAGATACGCAGTATTTT
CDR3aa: CASSVEGGSSTDTQYF

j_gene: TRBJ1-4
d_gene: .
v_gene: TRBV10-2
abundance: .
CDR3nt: TGCGCCAGCAGTGAGTCGACTCGGTCTCGGGAAAAACTGTTTTTT
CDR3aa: CASSESTRSREKLFF

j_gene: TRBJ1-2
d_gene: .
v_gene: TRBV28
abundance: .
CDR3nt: TGTGCCAGCAGTTTAGGCAGGGCGCGTGGCTACACCTTC
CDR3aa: CASSLGRARGYTF

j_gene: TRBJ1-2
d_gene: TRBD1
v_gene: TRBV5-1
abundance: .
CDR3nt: TGCGCCAGCAGCCCAGGGACAGGCGAAACTAACTATGGCTACACCTTC
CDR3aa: CASSPGTGETNYGYTF

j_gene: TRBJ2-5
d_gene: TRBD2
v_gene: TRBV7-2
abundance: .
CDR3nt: TGTGCCAGCAGCTTAGTTGCGGGAGAGCGCCAAGAGACCCAGTACTTC
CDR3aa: CASSLVAGERQETQYF

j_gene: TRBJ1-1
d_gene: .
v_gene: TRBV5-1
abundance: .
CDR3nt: TGCGCCAGCAGCTTGGACGAGAGGGTGTACACTGAAGCTTTCTTT
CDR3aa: CASSLDERVYTEAFF

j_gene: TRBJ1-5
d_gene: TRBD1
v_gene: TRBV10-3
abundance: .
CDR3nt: TGTGCCATCAGTGGGCCGGGACAGTACAATCAGCCCCAGCATTTT
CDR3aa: CAISGPGQYNQPQHF

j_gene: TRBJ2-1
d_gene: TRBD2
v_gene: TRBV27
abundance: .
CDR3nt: TGTGCCAGCAGGCTATGGACTAGCGGGCTTTACAATGAGCAGTTCTTC
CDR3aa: CASRLWTSGLYNEQFF

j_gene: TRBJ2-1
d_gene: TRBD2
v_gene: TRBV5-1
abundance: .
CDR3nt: TGCGCCAGCAGCTTGGTGCTTGGACTAGCGCGAAACCGCTACAATGAGCAGTTCTTC
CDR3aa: CASSLVLGLARNRYNEQFF

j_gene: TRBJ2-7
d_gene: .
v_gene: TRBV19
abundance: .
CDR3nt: TGTGCCAGTAGTAGAACGGACAGCCGGCAGCAGTACTTC
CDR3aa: CASSRTDSRQQYF

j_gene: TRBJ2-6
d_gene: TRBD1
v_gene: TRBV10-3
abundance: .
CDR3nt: TGTGCCATCGGGCGGAGACAGGGAGCCAACGTCCTGACTTTC
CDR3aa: CAIGRRQGANVLTF

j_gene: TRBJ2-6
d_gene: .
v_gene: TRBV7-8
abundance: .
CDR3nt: TGTGCCAGCAGCCCATACGGGGGTACTAGGTCTGGGGCCAACGTCCTGACTTTC
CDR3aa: CASSPYGGTRSGANVLTF

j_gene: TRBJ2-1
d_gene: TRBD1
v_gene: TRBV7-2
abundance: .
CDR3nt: TGTGCCAGCAGCTTAGCAGGGACAGGGGCCCGTGAGCAGTTCTTC
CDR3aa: CASSLAGTGAREQFF

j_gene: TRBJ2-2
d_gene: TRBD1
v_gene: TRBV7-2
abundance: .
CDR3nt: TGTGCCAGCAGCCTGCATCAGGGGGCGGTCGGGGAGCTGTTTTTT
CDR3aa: CASSLHQGAVGELFF

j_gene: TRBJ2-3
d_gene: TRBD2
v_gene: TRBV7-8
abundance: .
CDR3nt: TGTGCCAGCAGCTTAGTAAGGACTAGCGGGAGTCGCTTATTCACAGATACGCAGTATTTT
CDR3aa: CASSLVRTSGSRLFTDTQYF

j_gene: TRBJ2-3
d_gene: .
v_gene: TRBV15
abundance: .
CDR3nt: TGTGCCACCAGCAGAGACCGTACCCCCCCGGGAGATACGCAGTATTTT
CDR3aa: CATSRDRTPPGDTQYF

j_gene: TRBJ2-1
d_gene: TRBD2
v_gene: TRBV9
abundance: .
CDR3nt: TGTGCCAGCAGCGTAGACCAGCGGGGGGCCTTATACAATGAGCAGTTCTTC
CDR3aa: CASSVDQRGALYNEQFF

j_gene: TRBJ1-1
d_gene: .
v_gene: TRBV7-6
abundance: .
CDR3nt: TGTGCCAGCAGCCTAGGACAGAATGAAGCTTTCTTT
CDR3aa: CASSLGQNEAFF

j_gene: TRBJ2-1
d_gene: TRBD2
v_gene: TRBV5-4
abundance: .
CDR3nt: TGTGCCAGCAGAGCCAGCGGGAGGGCCTTAAATGAGCAGTTCTTC
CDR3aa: CASRASGRALNEQFF

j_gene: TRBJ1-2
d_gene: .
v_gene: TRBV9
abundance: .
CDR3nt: TGTGCCAGCAGCGTAGAGGGGTCCAACTATGGCTACACCTTC
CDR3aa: CASSVEGSNYGYTF

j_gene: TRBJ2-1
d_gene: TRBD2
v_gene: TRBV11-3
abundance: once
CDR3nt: TGTGCCAGCCGGGTCGAGGGAGGGGCCTACAATGAGCAGTTCTTC
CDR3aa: CASRVEGGAYNEQFF

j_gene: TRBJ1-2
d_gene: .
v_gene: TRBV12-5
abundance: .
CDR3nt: TGTGCTAGCGCGTTGGGGGGGTATGGCTACACCTTC
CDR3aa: CASALGGYGYTF

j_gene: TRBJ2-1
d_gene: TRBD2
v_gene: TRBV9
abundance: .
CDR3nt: TGTGCCAGCAGCGGAAGGACTAGCGGGAGGGACAATGAGCAGTTCTTC
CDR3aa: CASSGRTSGRDNEQFF

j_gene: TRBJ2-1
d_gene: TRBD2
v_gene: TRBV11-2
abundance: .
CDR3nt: TGTGCCAGCAGCTCTCGGACTAGCGGGTGGTACAATGAGCAGTTCTTC
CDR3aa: CASSSRTSGWYNEQFF

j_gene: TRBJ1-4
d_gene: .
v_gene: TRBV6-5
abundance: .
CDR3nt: TGTGCCACCCAAGACCGGGGGGCAACTAATGAAAAACTGTTTTTT
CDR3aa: CATQDRGATNEKLFF

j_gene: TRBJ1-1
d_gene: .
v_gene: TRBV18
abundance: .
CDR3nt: TGTGCCAGCTCACCTGGGCAGCTTGTTGACACTGAAGCTTTCTTT
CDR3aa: CASSPGQLVDTEAFF

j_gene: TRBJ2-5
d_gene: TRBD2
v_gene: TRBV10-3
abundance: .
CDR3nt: TGTGCCATCAGTGAGTCCAGCGGGGGTGGTCAAGAGACCCAGTACTTC
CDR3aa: CAISESSGGGQETQYF

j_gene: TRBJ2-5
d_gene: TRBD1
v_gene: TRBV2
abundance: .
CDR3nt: TGTGCCAGCACCGGAGAGACAGGGATCCAAGAGACCCAGTACTTC
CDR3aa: CASTGETGIQETQYF

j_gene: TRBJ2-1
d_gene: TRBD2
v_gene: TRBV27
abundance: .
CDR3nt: TGTGCCAGCAGTTTATCGAGGGCGGGAGTATACAATGAGCAGTTCTTC
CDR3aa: CASSLSRAGVYNEQFF

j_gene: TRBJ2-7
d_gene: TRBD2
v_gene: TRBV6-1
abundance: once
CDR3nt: TGTGCCAGCAGTGAACTAGCGGGGTGGTATGAGCAGTACTTC
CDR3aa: CASSELAGWYEQYF

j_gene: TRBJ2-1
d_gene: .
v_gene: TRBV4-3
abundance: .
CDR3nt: TGCGCCAGCAGCCAAGATCTAGGGGCCTACAATGAGCAGTTCTTC
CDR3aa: CASSQDLGAYNEQFF

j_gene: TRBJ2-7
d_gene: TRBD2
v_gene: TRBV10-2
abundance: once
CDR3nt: TGCGCCACCTCGAGGGAGGGACTAGCGGGGGTCTACTCCTACGAGCAGTACTTC
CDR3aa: CATSREGLAGVYSYEQYF

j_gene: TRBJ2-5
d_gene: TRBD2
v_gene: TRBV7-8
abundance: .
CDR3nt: TGTGCCAGCAGCTTAGCTTCCGGACTAGCGGGGAAAGAGACCCAGTACTTC
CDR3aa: CASSLASGLAGKETQYF

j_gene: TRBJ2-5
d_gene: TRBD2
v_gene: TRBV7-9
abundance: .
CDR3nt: TGTGCCAGCAGCTTATCGGTCGGGGGGTTGCCCAAAGAGACCCAGTACTTC
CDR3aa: CASSLSVGGLPKETQYF

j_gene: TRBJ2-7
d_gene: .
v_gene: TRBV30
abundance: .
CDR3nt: TGTGCCTGGAACACGGGGAATGCCGAGCAGTACTTC
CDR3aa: CAWNTGNAEQYF

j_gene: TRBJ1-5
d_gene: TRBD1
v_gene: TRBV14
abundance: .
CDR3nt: TGTGCCAGCAGCCAAACGGACAGGGCCAATCAGCCCCAGCATTTT
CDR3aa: CASSQTDRANQPQHF

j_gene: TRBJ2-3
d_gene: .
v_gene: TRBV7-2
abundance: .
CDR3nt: TGTGCCAGCAGCGAACAGGGAAACACAGATACGCAGTATTTT
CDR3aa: CASSEQGNTDTQYF

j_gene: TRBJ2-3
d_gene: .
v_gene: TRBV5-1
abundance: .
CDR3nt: TGCGCCAGCAGCACAACTCTACAGCGGCAGACTACAGATACGCAGTATTTT
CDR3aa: CASSTTLQRQTTDTQYF

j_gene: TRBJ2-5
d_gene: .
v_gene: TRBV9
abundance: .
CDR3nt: TGTGCCAGCAGCGTAGGTCAGGGACAAGAGACCCAGTACTTC
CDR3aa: CASSVGQGQETQYF

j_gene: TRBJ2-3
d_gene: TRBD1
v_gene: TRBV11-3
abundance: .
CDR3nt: TGTGCCAGCAGCCCGGACAGGAGAACAGATACGCAGTATTTT
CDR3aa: CASSPDRRTDTQYF

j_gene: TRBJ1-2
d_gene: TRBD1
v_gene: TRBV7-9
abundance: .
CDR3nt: TGTGCCAGCAGCTCGACAGGGACTAACTATGGCTACACCTTC
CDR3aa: CASSSTGTNYGYTF

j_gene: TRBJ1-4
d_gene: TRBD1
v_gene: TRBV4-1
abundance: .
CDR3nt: TGCGCCGGCGGGGGGACAGGGGGCGCGACTAATGAAAAACTGTTTTTT
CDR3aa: CAGGGTGGATNEKLFF

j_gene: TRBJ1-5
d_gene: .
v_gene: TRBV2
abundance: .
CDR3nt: TGTGCCAGCGGTGGGGAGGGCAATCAGCCCCAGCATTTT
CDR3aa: CASGGEGNQPQHF

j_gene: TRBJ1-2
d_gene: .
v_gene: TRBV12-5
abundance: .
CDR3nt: TGTGCTAGTGGTTTGTCCAGGGCCTCAGGCTATGGCTACACCTTC
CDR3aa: CASGLSRASGYGYTF

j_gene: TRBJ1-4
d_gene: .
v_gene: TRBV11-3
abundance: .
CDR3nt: TGTGCCAGCAGCTTAGGGGGAGGAGAAAAACTGTTTTTT
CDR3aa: CASSLGGGEKLFF

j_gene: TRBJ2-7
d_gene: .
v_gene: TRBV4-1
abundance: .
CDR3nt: TGCGCCAGCAGCCGGGGCGTAGGGGAAGTTGGCTACGAGCAGTACTTC
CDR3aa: CASSRGVGEVGYEQYF